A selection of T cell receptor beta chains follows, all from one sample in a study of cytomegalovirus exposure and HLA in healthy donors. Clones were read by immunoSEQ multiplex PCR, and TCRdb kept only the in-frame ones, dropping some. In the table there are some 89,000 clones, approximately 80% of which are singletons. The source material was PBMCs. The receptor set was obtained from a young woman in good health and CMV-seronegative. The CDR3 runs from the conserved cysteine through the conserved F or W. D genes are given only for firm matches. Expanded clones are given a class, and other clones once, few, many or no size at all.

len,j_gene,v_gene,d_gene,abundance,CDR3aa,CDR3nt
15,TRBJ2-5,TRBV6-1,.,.,CASSEAALARETQYF,TGTGCCAGCAGTGAAGCGGCCCTAGCGAGAGAGACCCAGTACTTC
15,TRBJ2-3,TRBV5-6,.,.,CASIGVVDGTDTQYF,TGTGCCAGCATCGGAGTGGTGGATGGCACAGATACGCAGTATTTT
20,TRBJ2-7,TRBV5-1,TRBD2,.,CASSWNSLGQSRTSAYEQYF,TGCGCCAGCAGCTGGAACTCCTTGGGACAGTCGCGGACTAGCGCCTACGAGCAGTACTTC
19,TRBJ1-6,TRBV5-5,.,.,CASSSNPTGPSSYNSPLHF,TGTGCCAGCAGCTCTAACCCCACAGGGCCGAGCTCCTATAATTCACCCCTCCACTTT
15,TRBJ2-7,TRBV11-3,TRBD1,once,CASSQAGTGYYEQYF,TGTGCCAGCAGCCAGGCCGGGACAGGATATTACGAGCAGTACTTC
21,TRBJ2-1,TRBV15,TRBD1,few,CATSRDAPGQGSPNSYNEQFF,TGTGCCACCAGCAGAGACGCGCCGGGACAGGGGTCCCCTAATTCCTACAATGAGCAGTTCTTC
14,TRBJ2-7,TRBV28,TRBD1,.,CASSLDGTGEEQYF,TGTGCCAGCAGTTTAGACGGGACAGGGGAAGAGCAGTACTTC
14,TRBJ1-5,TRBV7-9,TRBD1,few,CASSPGTGAQPQHF,TGTGCCAGCAGCCCCGGGACAGGGGCTCAGCCCCAGCATTTT
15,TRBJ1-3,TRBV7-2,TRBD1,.,CASRKDRASGNTIYF,TGTGCCAGCAGAAAGGACAGGGCCTCTGGAAACACCATATATTTT
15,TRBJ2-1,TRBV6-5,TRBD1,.,CASSSGTGGMREQFF,TGTGCCAGCAGCTCCGGGACAGGGGGGATGAGGGAGCAGTTCTTC